This TCR beta chain stems from a study of blood T cell repertoires in COVID-19. For the study at large: The United States, Italy and Spain supplied acute and convalescent COVID-19 samples. T cells, B-cell-depleted T cells, or PBMCs provided the cDNA or gDNA that served as material.

The CDR3 loop spans 16 amino acids. Source study methods: By means of reference gene primer amplification, nucleated cell counts were estimated. Generated by immunoSEQ multiplex PCR, the TCRdb table keeps only in-frame clones and is missing some. V and J calls and clone size come straight from that table; D and trimming were deduced from the DNA. The table records about 250,000 clones, approximately 79% of them present only once. The genes are TRBV21-1 and TRBJ1-3; the table's D call, TRBD1, has no DNA check behind it. TRBV21-1 is flagged as a pseudogene. Sequenced input: peripheral blood. The source is a woman between 40 and 55 years old with active or convalescent COVID-19. CDR3 sequence reads: CANLPGQGWSGNTIYF. The CDR3 DNA is TGTGCCAACCTTCCGGGACAGGGCTGGTCTGGAAACACCATATATTTT.